These T cell receptor beta chains were read from a single sample in a study of blood T cell repertoires in COVID-19. Assay: immunoSEQ multiplex PCR; the TCRdb copy retains only in-frame clones and omits some. Here the sample spans fewer than 500,000 clones, around 90% being singletons. Sequencing was performed on PBMCs or T cells enriched from blood (not recorded which). The receptors were sampled from a woman younger than 35 who had recovered from COVID-19. Both conserved end residues are part of each CDR3. Fields, in order: V gene, J gene, D gene, clone size, CDR3 DNA, CDR3 protein. A D gene is named only where the DNA matches it firmly. Size tells how often a clone was seen (once, few, many) or the class of an expanded clone, and some rows leave it out.

>TRBV6-5|TRBJ1-2|TRBD1|.
TGTGCCAGCACCCCCGACAGGGGGCTCTATGGCTACACCTTC
CASTPDRGLYGYTF
>TRBV5-1|TRBJ2-7|.|.
TGCGCCAGCAGCTTTCGGGACGGGGGGCAATACGAGCAGTACTTC
CASSFRDGGQYEQYF
>TRBV3-1/TRBV3-2|TRBJ1-6|.|.
TGTGCCAGCAGCCAGAGCTCCTATAATTCACCCCTCCACTTT
CASSQSSYNSPLHF
>TRBV6-2/TRBV6-3|TRBJ2-1|TRBD2|few
TGTGCCAGCAGCCCTGCCCCAGTATCGGGGGGGTACAATGAGCAGTTCTTC
CASSPAPVSGGYNEQFF
>TRBV9|TRBJ2-7|TRBD2|.
TGTGCCAGCAGCGTAGCCTCGGGACTAGCGGGGGACGAGCAGTACTTC
CASSVASGLAGDEQYF
>TRBV7-9|TRBJ1-2|.|.
TGTGCCAGCAGCTTGAGCAGGGCTGGGCTGGGTGGCTACACCTTC
CASSLSRAGLGGYTF
>TRBV7-9|TRBJ1-1|TRBD1|.
TGTGCCAGCAGCTTGGCGGGGACAGTGAACACTGAAGCTTTCTTT
CASSLAGTVNTEAFF
>TRBV14|TRBJ2-3|.|.
TGTGCCAGCAGCCAAGACGGAGCGATCGGCACAGATACGCAGTATTTT
CASSQDGAIGTDTQYF
>TRBV3-1/TRBV3-2|TRBJ2-5|TRBD2|.
TGTGCCAGCAGCCAAGGTAATAGCGGGGATGTCGAGACCCAGTACTTC
CASSQGNSGDVETQYF
>TRBV27|TRBJ1-2|TRBD1|.
TGTGCCAGCAGTAGACAGGGGACCTGGGGCTACACCTTC
CASSRQGTWGYTF
>TRBV5-1|TRBJ2-1|.|.
TGCGCCAGCAGCTTGATGGCGACTACCTACAATGAGCAGTTCTTC
CASSLMATTYNEQFF
>TRBV6-2/TRBV6-3|TRBJ2-5|.|.
TGTGCCAGCAGCCAGAATATGGCCCAAGAGACCCAGTACTTC
CASSQNMAQETQYF
>TRBV13|TRBJ1-5|.|.
TGTGCCAGCAGCCTAAGGGCAGGGAGGCAGCCCCAGCATTTT
CASSLRAGRQPQHF
>TRBV5-6|TRBJ1-1|.|.
TGTGCCAGCAGCCCGGGACTCTTGAACACTGAAGCTTTCTTT
CASSPGLLNTEAFF
>TRBV30|TRBJ2-3|.|.
TGTGCCGTACTTCGACAGGTCGCTAGCACAGATACGCAGTATTTT
CAVLRQVASTDTQYF
>TRBV24-1|TRBJ2-7|.|.
TGTGCCACCAGTGAGGCCGGGACTCGTTCCTACGAGCAGTACTTC
CATSEAGTRSYEQYF
>TRBV15|TRBJ1-2|.|once
TGTGCCACCAGCAGAGGGGGGGAGACCTATGGCTACACCTTC
CATSRGGETYGYTF
>TRBV19|TRBJ1-1|.|.
TGTGCCAGTAGTATCTATTATCCGACAGGGAACACTGAAGCTTTCTTT
CASSIYYPTGNTEAFF
>TRBV28|TRBJ1-5|.|.
TGTGCCAGCACCTCGGGAGGGGGGGATAGCAATCAGCCCCAGCATTTT
CASTSGGGDSNQPQHF
>TRBV3-1/TRBV3-2|TRBJ2-1|.|.
TGTGCCAGCAGCCAAGGGCGGGGCTCCTACAATGAGCAGTTCTTC
CASSQGRGSYNEQFF
>TRBV3-1/TRBV3-2|TRBJ1-5|.|.
TGTGCCAGCAGCCAAGATTCCAGGTACGATCAGCCCCAGCATTTT
CASSQDSRYDQPQHF
>TRBV25-1|TRBJ2-3|.|.
TGTGCCAGCAGTTTACCCGGACAGCGCACAGATACGCAGTATTTT
CASSLPGQRTDTQYF
>TRBV7-7|TRBJ2-3|.|.
TGTGCCAGCAGCTTATTCGGAGAAGATACGCAGTATTTT
CASSLFGEDTQYF
>TRBV12-5|TRBJ1-2|.|.
TGTGCTAGTGGTTTGGTATACACCGACTATGGCTACACCTTC
CASGLVYTDYGYTF
>TRBV5-1|TRBJ2-3|.|.
TGCGCCAGCAGCTTACAGCTATACACAGATACGCAGTATTTT
CASSLQLYTDTQYF
>TRBV5-1|TRBJ2-2|.|.
TGCGCCAGCAGCCCCGTACCTAACGGGGAGCTGTTTTTT
CASSPVPNGELFF
>TRBV5-5|TRBJ1-2|.|few
TGTGCCAGCAGCCTGACAGTAGACTATGGCTACACCTTC
CASSLTVDYGYTF
>TRBV19|TRBJ1-1|.|.
TGTGCCAGTAGTATCACGGGATCCACTGAAGCTTTCTTT
CASSITGSTEAFF
>TRBV3-1/TRBV3-2|TRBJ1-2|.|.
TGTGCCAGCAGCCAAGGAGGAGGGGCTGATGGCTACACCTTC
CASSQGGGADGYTF
>TRBV7-2|TRBJ2-6|.|.
TGTGCCAGCAGTCGTACAGGTGGGGCCAACGTCCTGACTTTC
CASSRTGGANVLTF
>TRBV4-2|TRBJ1-1|.|.
TGTGCCAGCAGCCAAGACTCCCTTGTCCGGAACACTGAAGCTTTCTTT
CASSQDSLVRNTEAFF
>TRBV5-6|TRBJ2-1|TRBD2|.
TGTGCCAGCAGCCCGAGACTAGCGGTAGACAATGAGCAGTTCTTC
CASSPRLAVDNEQFF
>TRBV18|TRBJ1-2|.|.
TGTGCCAGCTCACCACTTCGGGAGGATCCCTCCGGCTACACCTTC
CASSPLREDPSGYTF
>TRBV29-1|TRBJ1-1|TRBD1|few
TGCAGCGGAAGACCGACAGGGAGCACTGAAGCTTTCTTT
CSGRPTGSTEAFF
>TRBV6-5|TRBJ1-2|.|few
TGTGCCAGCAGGGCGGCCTTGGGCTACACCTTC
CASRAALGYTF
>TRBV19|TRBJ2-3|.|once
TGTGCCAGTAGTGGGCCACAGGAAACAGATACGCAGTATTTT
CASSGPQETDTQYF
>TRBV5-4|TRBJ1-2|.|few
TGTGCCAGCAGCTGGGGGGTGACAGCCGTTTATGGCTACACCTTC
CASSWGVTAVYGYTF
>TRBV4-1|TRBJ1-4|.|.
TGCGCCAGCAGCCGCGGGGTCAATGAAAAACTGTTTTTT
CASSRGVNEKLFF
>TRBV2|TRBJ1-1|.|.
TGTGCCAGCAGGGGAAAGGGACACATTGGGGCTGAAGCTTTCTTT
CASRGKGHIGAEAFF
>TRBV9|TRBJ2-3|.|.
TGTGCCAGCAGCGTAGGGAGCGCAGATACGCAGTATTTT
CASSVGSADTQYF
>TRBV12-3/TRBV12-4|TRBJ2-2|.|.
TGTGCCAGCATACGAGGGCGGGCCGGGGAGCTGTTTTTT
CASIRGRAGELFF
>TRBV5-1|TRBJ1-1|TRBD1|.
TGCGCCAGCAGCCCAGACCAGGGGGCGCAAAATACTGAAGCTTTCTTT
CASSPDQGAQNTEAFF
>TRBV11-3|TRBJ2-7|TRBD1|once
TGTGCCAGCGGCCGGGACAGGGAGACCTACGAGCAGTACTTC
CASGRDRETYEQYF
>TRBV5-1|TRBJ1-1|TRBD1|once
TGCGCCAGCAGCTTGGGGACAGGCGGAACGAACACTGAAGCTTTCTTT
CASSLGTGGTNTEAFF
>TRBV6-5|TRBJ1-1|.|.
TGTGCCAGCAGTTACTCGCTGGGGAGCACTGAAGCTTTCTTT
CASSYSLGSTEAFF
>TRBV7-9|TRBJ2-4|TRBD1|.
TGTGCTTCACAGGGGGAAAACATTCAGTACTTC
CASQGENIQYF
>TRBV5-1|TRBJ1-4|TRBD1|.
TGCGCCAGCAGCTTGCGACAGGGGATGGGTGAAAAACTGTTTTTT
CASSLRQGMGEKLFF
>TRBV5-1|TRBJ1-4|.|.
TGCGCCAGCAGCCCGAGGGTCCTCGATTCAACTAATGAAAAACTGTTTTTT
CASSPRVLDSTNEKLFF
>TRBV30|TRBJ1-6|.|.
TGTGCCTGGAGTACTACCACAGGGAGAAAGTCGGATTCACCCCTCCACTTT
CAWSTTTGRKSDSPLHF